Below, 24 T cell receptor beta chains from the same sample are listed, as sequenced in a study of breast tumors, draining lymph nodes, adjacent tissues. Samples came from axillary lymph nodes draining the breast cancer. TCRdb fed the multiplex PCR reads into MiXCR, producing one record per CDR3 protein. Of some 230,000 distinct CDR3 sequences listed, nearly 35% were seen once; the top ten hold approximately 3.5%. Sequenced: axillary lymph node tissue. The receptors were gathered from a female donor with breast cancer. Some clones in this sample may be carry-over from other donors' samples.

V usage is TRBV9 and J usage is TRBJ1-6; 10 positions agree with TRBD1. Unmatched junction bases numbered 11, after V lost 4 bases and J lost 10 bases. Germline-derived CDR1 and CDR2 are SGDLS and YYNGEE. CDR3 length: 16 residues. CDR3 sequence: CASSIPTGTGESPLHF. The CDR3 DNA reads TGTGCCAGCAGCATCCCGACCGGGACAGGGGAATCACCCCTCCACTTT.

This clonotype appeared once. A single base separates this from a much larger clone, so it may be a read error. This sequence joins TRBV6-6 and TRBJ2-5; TRBD2 aligns across 10 bases. CDR3 length equals 16 residues. In germline, CDR1 is MNHNY, CDR2 SVGAGI (reference sequence). This CDR3 is CAGSLAGGTYAETQYF. CDR3 bases: TGTGCCGGCAGTTTAGCGGGGGGAACTTACGCAGAGACCCAGTACTTC.

The rearrangement joins TRBV20-1 to TRBJ2-1; 8 bases line up with TRBD2. This CDR3 is built from 15 residues. CDR1 and CDR2 (germline): DFQATT, SNEGSKA (reference sequence). The junction had 5 bases not matched to a gene; V was cut back by 0 bases and J by 4 bases. This chain's CDR3 is CSARESGGRYNEQFF. The DNA for the CDR3 is TGCAGTGCTAGAGAAAGCGGGGGCCGTTACAATGAGCAGTTCTTC.

This clonotype was seen repeatedly, ten times or more. V usage is TRBV5-1 and J usage is TRBJ2-2; D gene ambiguous. The germline V and J ends were trimmed by 1 base and 2 bases, with 12 bases remaining between them. Germline V CDR1 and CDR2: SGHRS, YFSETQ. The CDR3 extends over 16 amino acids. The chain's CDR3 is CASSLYETVNTGELFF. In DNA form, the CDR3 reads TGCGCCAGCAGCTTGTATGAGACGGTAAACACCGGGGAGCTGTTTTTT.

As concerns this clonotype: At one of its ends the junction is not consistent with the germline gene, which may arise from a read error. This rearrangement joins TRBV2 to TRBJ1-6; D perhaps matches TRBD1 (6 bases). The CDR3 runs 17 residues. Per the germline V gene, CDR1 is SNHLY and CDR2 is FYNNEI. The CDR3 DNA is TGTGCCAGCAGGCGGAGACAGGCATCCTCCGATAATTCACCCCTCCACTTT. It codes for CASRRRQASSDNSPLHF. Filled out from reference TRBV2 and TRBJ1-6, the complete variable domain reads EPEVTQTPSHQVTQMGQEVILRCVPISNHLYFYWYRQILGQKVEFLVSFYNNEISEKSEIFDDQFSVERPDGSNFTLKIRSTKLEDSAMYFCASRRRQASSDNSPLHFGNGTRLTVT.

Notes on this clonotype: Just one base apart from a much larger clone, this may be a read error. The chain couples TRBV19 to TRBJ2-5; tentatively, D is TRBD1 or TRBD2 (6 bases each). CDR3 length: 13 residues. Trimming took off 6 bases at V and 9 bases at J, with 17 bases between the two ends. Germline loops: CDR1 LNHDA, CDR2 SQIVND (reference sequence). Here the CDR3 reads CASRNTGTEAQYF. CDR3 bases: TGTGCCAGTAGAAATACAGGGACTGAGGCCCAGTACTTC.

The table lists this clonotype with many counts. The rearrangement joins TRBV7-8 to TRBJ2-7; D may be TRBD1 (6 bases). Between the trimmed V and J ends, which lost 2 bases and 0 bases, there was a span of 8 bases. The germline V gene has CDR1 SGHVS and CDR2 FQNEAQ. The CDR3 is 14 amino acids. The chain's CDR3 is CASSLLDSSYEQYF. The DNA for the CDR3 is TGTGCCAGCAGCTTACTGGACAGCTCCTACGAGCAGTACTTC.

The CDR3 spells CASSHLGGNTEAFF. The DNA of the CDR3 is TGTGCCAGTAGTCACCTGGGCGGGAACACTGAAGCTTTCTTT. The V and J genes are TRBV19 and TRBJ1-1, with unresolved D. Per germline, CDR1 LNHDA and CDR2 SQIVND (reference sequence). CDR3 length equals 14 residues. The V end lost 5 bases, the J end lost 1 base, and 11 bases lay between the germline ends.

Comment on this clonotype: An end of the junction differs from the germline gene, which may be a read error. The chain uses TRBV6-5 and TRBJ2-1; 10 positions agree with TRBD2. Germline V CDR1 and CDR2: MNHEY, SVGAGI. The CDR3 has 16 residues. CDR3 bases: TGTGCCAGCAGTCACTCGGGAGCGGGAGGGCTCAATGAGCAGTTCTTC. Translated, it gives CASSHSGAGGLNEQFF.

This clonotype was detected many times. The chain links TRBV12-3 or TRBV12-4 to TRBJ1-2; D might be TRBD1 (6 bases). The CDR3 covers 13 residues. Trimming removed 6 bases at V and 6 bases at J, with 14 bases between. The CDR3 sequence is CASRMTGTNGYTF. Written as DNA, the CDR3 is TGTGCCAGCAGGATGACAGGAACGAATGGCTACACCTTC.

This chain links TRBV29-1 with TRBJ1-2, with D perhaps TRBD1 (5 bases). The CDR3 loop spans 12 amino acids. Germline loops: CDR1 SQVTM, CDR2 ANQGSEA. The CDR3 DNA is TGCAGTGATCCGGGACGGAGGTATGGCTACACCTTC. It is translated as CSDPGRRYGYTF.

The chain combines TRBV24-1 with TRBJ2-5; D may be TRBD1 or TRBD2 (5 bases each). The CDR3 covers 13 residues. Germline CDR1 is KGHDR and CDR2 is SFDVKD. Trimming shortened V by 3 bases and J by 7 bases, and 11 bases separated the two germline ends. The CDR3 loop reads CATSDGGRGTQYF. In nucleotides, the CDR3 is TGTGCCACCAGTGATGGGGGACGGGGGACCCAGTACTTC.

This clonotype was seen repeatedly, ten times or more. The rearrangement uses TRBV5-1 and TRBJ2-1; TRBD2 is a possible D gene (6 bases). This CDR3 has 15 residues. The germline gives CDR1 SGHRS, CDR2 YFSETQ. Between the trimmed V and J ends, which lost 0 bases and 3 bases, there was a span of 10 bases. In nucleotides, the CDR3 is TGCGCCAGCAGCTTGGTGCCGGGGGACTACAATGAGCAGTTCTTC. It codes for CASSLVPGDYNEQFF.

The chain links TRBV30 to TRBJ1-4, with D unclear. The V gene lost 5 bases and the J gene lost 1 base, with 8 bases spanning the gap. The germline V gene has CDR1 GTSNPN and CDR2 SVGIG (reference sequence). The CDR3 extends over 13 amino acids. The CDR3 is CAWAFGTNEKLFF. CDR3 DNA sequence: TGTGCCTGGGCCTTCGGAACTAATGAAAAACTGTTTTTT.

Notes on this clonotype: One end of the junction does not line up with germline, which may come from a read error. This chain uses TRBV4-2 with TRBJ2-5, with a weak D call TRBD2 (7 bases). Germline CDR1 reads LGHNA; CDR2 reads YNFKEQ. This CDR3 has 13 amino acids. The CDR3 DNA reads as TGTGCCAGCAGCCCCGGGGGGCAAGGGACCCAGTACTTC. As protein: CASSPGGQGTQYF.

This clonotype came up once. A read error may be the cause here, since a much bigger clone is one base away. Without the conserved terminal phenylalanine or tryptophan, this CDR3 likely stems from a read error. The rearrangement links TRBV4-1 to TRBJ2-2; TRBD2 is a possible D gene (6 bases). Trimming stripped 2 bases from V and 4 bases from J, with 8 bases between. The CDR3 has 14 amino acids. The germline V gene has CDR1 MGHRA and CDR2 YSYEKL. CDR3 sequence: CASSQPGVTGELFL. The CDR3 DNA reads TGCGCCAGCAGCCAACCGGGGGTCACCGGGGAGCTGTTTCTT.

This chain joins TRBV7-9 and TRBJ2-1; D is unclear. Looked up from germline, CDR1 is SEHNR and CDR2 is FQNEAQ (reference sequence). Between the trimmed V and J ends, which lost 8 bases and 3 bases, there was a span of 8 bases. The CDR3 contains 12 residues. DNA for the CDR3: TGTGCCAGCCATGGGTACTACAATGAGCAGTTCTTC. This codes for CASHGYYNEQFF.

At least ten counts were recorded for this clonotype. V gene TRBV20-1 combines with J gene TRBJ1-5, with 9 bases aligning to TRBD1. The V and J ends lost 2 bases and 4 bases, in that order; junction bases with no gene match: 9. CDR3 size: 16 residues. Germline V gene lookup returns CDR1 DFQATT and CDR2 SNEGSKA (reference sequence). DNA for the CDR3: TGCAGTGCTAGACACGGACAGGGGTTAGGTAATCAGCCCCAGCATTTT. It yields the protein CSARHGQGLGNQPQHF.

This clonotype was detected many times. The chain combines TRBV2 with TRBJ2-2; weak D call: TRBD2 (7 bases). Germline loops: CDR1 SNHLY, CDR2 FYNNEI. The V and J ends lost 8 bases and 8 bases respectively, with 21 bases between them. CDR3 size: 15 residues. CDR3 region: CASRTVEGGRGELFF. CDR3 sequence (DNA): TGTGCCAGCCGGACGGTTGAGGGGGGGCGAGGGGAGCTGTTTTTT.

This clonotype was observed many times. V usage is TRBV6-5 and J usage is TRBJ2-3; 11 nucleotides agree with TRBD2. CDR1 is MNHEY, CDR2 SVGAGI, per germline. CDR3 length: 15 residues. V lost 0 bases to trimming and J lost 9 bases; unmatched junction nucleotides: 5. CDR3 DNA sequence: TGTGCCAGCAGTTACTCCGGGACTAGCGGAGACACGCAGTATTTT. Amino acid sequence: CASSYSGTSGDTQYF.

This clonotype was seen ten or more times. CDR3 DNA sequence: TGTGCCAGCAGCTTGGGGCCGAACTATGGCTACACCTTC. Residues: CASSLGPNYGYTF. J is TRBJ1-2 and V is TRBV7-6; D possibly corresponds to TRBD1 (5 bases). The CDR3 contains 13 residues. CDR1 and CDR2 (germline): SGHVS, FNYEAQ. V lost 3 bases and J 2 bases, leaving 7 bases between the germline ends.

The chain joins TRBV7-8 to TRBJ2-7; 8 bases map to TRBD2. The germline V gene encodes CDR1 SGHVS and CDR2 FQNEAQ. The CDR3 contains 13 residues. V was clipped by 7 bases and J by 4 bases; unmatched bases: 6. This CDR3 is CASTPTGGYEQYF. In DNA, the CDR3 is TGTGCCAGCACCCCAACGGGGGGGTACGAGCAGTACTTC.

This clonotype was seen only a few times. The CDR3 is CAWSERDRVQTQYF. CDR3 nucleotide sequence: TGTGCCTGGAGCGAGCGGGACAGGGTGCAGACCCAGTACTTC. The chain links TRBV30 to TRBJ2-5; 9 nucleotides match TRBD1. Germline CDR1 and CDR2: GTSNPN and SVGIG (reference sequence). Trimming removed 3 bases from V and 6 bases from J; junction bases left unmatched: 8. This CDR3 region has 14 residues.

Regarding this clonotype: This CDR3 fails to terminate in the conserved phenylalanine or tryptophan, so it likely reflects a read error. The DNA is omitted, as the CDR3 cannot be located on it reliably, and the CDR3 follows TCRdb's listing. This rearrangement joins TRBV5-1 to TRBJ2-6. Ends included, the CDR3 has 11 residues. The V gene's germline CDR1 is SGHRS and CDR2 YFSETQ. The CDR3 sequence: CASSLALSSNT.